This T cell receptor (beta chain) was sequenced for a study of T-cell memory formation after mild COVID-19. Trimming left V 5 bases short and J 3 bases short, with 17 bases between. This CDR3 has 16 residues. CDR1 SEHNR and CDR2 FQNEAQ come from the germline V gene (reference sequence). TCRdb reanalysed the 5' RACE reads using MiXCR and keeps one entry per CDR3 protein. Of thousands of distinct CDR3 sequences listed, roughly 63% are singletons. Within the sample, this clonotype is medium-sized. The source material was PBMCs or a T cell subset sorted from them (not recorded which). The chain uses TRBV7-9 and TRBJ2-1; D remains unclear. The sequence derives from an adult who had mild COVID-19 (a few samples of this study predate the infection). Cell type and time point are not known. CDR3: CASSHRSANYYNEQFF. In DNA, the CDR3 is TGTGCCAGCAGCCACCGATCGGCTAACTACTACAATGAGCAGTTCTTC.